The 28 T cell receptor beta chains reported below all come from one sample, sequenced in a study of Graves' ophthalmopathy and Graves' hyperthyroidism. From RNA, the CDR3 regions of TCR beta chains were amplified and sequenced. RT-PCR with HTBI primers came first, then second-round multiplex PCR. Each CDR3 protein gets one entry after TCRdb re-called the multiplex PCR reads with MiXCR. The sample has roughly 400,000 distinct CDR3 sequences, just over 15% seen once. Sequencing was done on a sample of peripheral blood. These receptors originate from a woman between 18 and 29 years old with stable Graves' hyperthyroidism.

This clonotype was counted many times. The genes are TRBV12-5 and TRBJ2-7; D unresolved. The germline V gene encodes CDR1 LGHNT and CDR2 FRNRAP. The CDR3 is 18 residues long. V lost 5 bases, J lost 1 base, and 24 bases lay in between. The CDR3 sequence: CASGPLGSDDVGSYEQYF. The CDR3 DNA reads as TGTGCTAGTGGTCCGCTGGGCTCGGACGACGTGGGTTCCTACGAGCAGTACTTC.

This chain joins TRBV11-2 and TRBJ2-7; D possibly corresponds to TRBD1 (6 bases). CDR1 SGHAT and CDR2 FQNNGV come from the germline V gene. The CDR3 extends over 14 amino acids. Trimming shortened V by 5 bases and J by 3 bases, and 14 bases separated the two germline ends. The CDR3 DNA is TGTGCCAGCAGCCTACAGGGAGAAAGCTACGAGCAGTACTTC. This translates into CASSLQGESYEQYF.

Ten or more counts support this clonotype. The rearrangement uses TRBV7-3 and TRBJ2-2; D is unresolved. Germline CDR1 is SGHTA and CDR2 is FQGTGA. V lost 5 bases to trimming and J lost 4 bases, with 5 bases between them. The CDR3 is 12 residues long. CDR3 nucleotide sequence: TGTGCCAGCAGCCTTCTCACCGGGGAGCTGTTTTTT. It codes for CASSLLTGELFF.

The J gene is TRBJ2-7, the V gene TRBV7-2; no definite D call. Looked up from germline, CDR1 is SGHTA and CDR2 is FQGNSA. The CDR3 runs to 14 residues. V dropped 3 bases and J dropped 1 base, with 10 bases sitting between them. The CDR3 loop is CASSLGSQSYEQYF. The DNA of the CDR3 is TGTGCCAGCAGCTTGGGCAGCCAATCCTACGAGCAGTACTTC.

This clonotype has at least ten counts. This sequence joins TRBV27 and TRBJ1-6; the match to TRBD1 covers 9 bases. This CDR3 has 14 amino acids. Germline CDR1 is MNHEY and CDR2 is SMNVEV (reference sequence). V dropped 6 bases and J dropped 9; count of bases not matched to a gene: 6. The CDR3 DNA reads TGTGCCAGCAGGCTCCCGGGACAGGGTTCACCCCTCCACTTT. It codes for CASRLPGQGSPLHF.

This clonotype was seen repeatedly, ten times or more. The CDR3 loop is CSARADYEQYF. For the CDR3, the DNA is TGCAGTGCTAGAGCAGACTACGAGCAGTACTTC. The rearrangement uses TRBV20-1 and TRBJ2-7; D remains ambiguous. Germline V CDR1 and CDR2: DFQATT, SNEGSKA (reference sequence). This CDR3 comprises 11 residues. Between the trimmed V and J ends, which lost 1 base and 3 bases, there was a span of 4 bases.

This clonotype was seen many times. V and J are TRBV6-1 and TRBJ1-1; 8 nucleotides match TRBD1. J lost 1 base, V lost 6 bases, and 4 bases had no gene match. There are 14 residues in the CDR3. Germline lookup yields CDR1 MNHNS and CDR2 SASEGT. The CDR3 nucleotides are TGTGCCAGCAGGAGGGACAGGTGGAACACTGAAGCTTTCTTT. Translating gives CASRRDRWNTEAFF.

This clonotype has ten or more counts. V gene TRBV10-3 combines with J gene TRBJ2-5; weak D call: TRBD1 (5 bases). V was pared by 0 bases and J by 2 bases, with 10 bases between. The CDR3 runs to 15 residues. CDR1 is ENHRY, CDR2 SYGVKD, per germline. The CDR3 DNA is TGTGCCATCAGTGAGTCGTCGACAGCTCAAGAGACCCAGTACTTC. Translated: CAISESSTAQETQYF.

This clonotype was picked up many times. V is TRBV6-4 and J is TRBJ2-2; D tentatively reads TRBD1 or TRBD2 (5 bases each). The length of the CDR3 is 15 residues. Per the germline V gene, CDR1 is MRHNA and CDR2 is SNTAGT. V was clipped by 5 bases and J by 3 bases, with 13 bases between them. The CDR3 loop is CASSSGATYTGELFF. DNA of the CDR3: TGTGCCAGCAGTTCCGGGGCTACTTACACCGGGGAGCTGTTTTTT.

This clonotype was found many times. The chain carries TRBV12-3 or TRBV12-4 and TRBJ2-7; tentatively, D is TRBD2 (7 bases). This CDR3 is 16 amino acids long. The ends were cut back, 4 bases at V and 6 bases at J, with 22 bases in the middle. The CDR3 here is CASSSLGGGRRVEQYF. Written as DNA, the CDR3 is TGTGCCAGCAGTTCACTAGGGGGGGGGCGCCGGGTCGAGCAGTACTTC.

There are many counts of this clonotype. V usage is TRBV24-1 and J usage is TRBJ2-5; possibly TRBD2 for D (6 bases). Germline CDR1 reads KGHDR; CDR2 reads SFDVKD. V gave up 7 bases and J gave up 5 bases, with 19 bases separating them. The CDR3 runs 15 residues. CDR3: CATSQTEGAGETQYF. CDR3 DNA: TGTGCCACCAGCCAAACCGAGGGCGCGGGGGAGACCCAGTACTTC.

The chain uses TRBV7-6 and TRBJ1-2, with no clear D. Looked up from germline, CDR1 is SGHVS and CDR2 is FNYEAQ. V was pared by 1 base and J by 1 base, with 7 bases between. There are 14 residues in the CDR3. For the CDR3, the DNA is TGTGCCAGCAGCTTAGTTCGGAATAACTATGGCTACACCTTC. The encoded protein is CASSLVRNNYGYTF.

There are many counts of this clonotype. The CDR3 region is CASSLGQAGDEAFF. CDR3 in DNA: TGTGCCAGCAGTTTGGGACAGGCGGGGGATGAAGCTTTCTTT. The V call is TRBV12-3 or TRBV12-4, the J call TRBJ1-1; 8 bases match TRBD1. J gave up 7 bases and V 3 bases, and 7 bases lay outside the gene matches. CDR3 length: 14 amino acids.

In this sample, this clonotype turned up a few times. The V call is TRBV6-1, the J call TRBJ2-7, with no clear D. The CDR3 runs 14 residues. Germline lookup yields CDR1 MNHNS and CDR2 SASEGT. Trimming took off 6 bases at V and 3 bases at J, with 15 bases between the two ends. Here the CDR3 reads CASSPHLTNYEQYF. The CDR3 coding sequence is TGTGCCAGCAGCCCGCACCTTACGAACTACGAGCAGTACTTC.

The genes are TRBV4-2 and TRBJ2-7; 11 bases align to TRBD1. After removal of 3 bases from V and 7 bases from J, the junction contained 8 bases not matched to a gene. Germline CDR1 reads LGHNA; CDR2 reads YNFKEQ. The CDR3 is 15 residues long. DNA of the CDR3: TGTGCCAGCAGCCACGAGGGACAGGGGGAGATGGAGCAGTACTTC. This codes for CASSHEGQGEMEQYF.

This clonotype was picked up a small number of times. The chain uses TRBV5-6 and TRBJ2-5, with D unresolved. In germline, CDR1 is SGHDT, CDR2 YYEEEE. The CDR3 sequence is 14 residues long. Trimming took off 0 bases at V and 5 bases at J, with 11 bases between the two ends. This CDR3 is CASSLEGFEETQYF. In nucleotides, the CDR3 is TGTGCCAGCAGCTTGGAGGGATTCGAGGAGACCCAGTACTTC.

Details on this clonotype: This CDR3 fails to terminate in the conserved phenylalanine or tryptophan, so it likely reflects a read error. The chain has TRBV27 and TRBJ1-1; 8 bases fit TRBD1. Germline loops: CDR1 MNHEY, CDR2 SMNVEV (reference sequence). The V segment lost 5 bases and the J segment 1 base; nucleotides outside the gene matches: 3. The CDR3 contains 14 residues. This chain's CDR3 is CASSPDRGNTEAFY. CDR3 nucleotides: TGTGCCAGCAGTCCCGACAGGGGGAACACTGAAGCTTTCTAT.

This clonotype was observed at least ten times. The gene calls are TRBV6-1 and TRBJ1-5; 10 bases map to TRBD1. Germline-derived CDR1 and CDR2 are MNHNS and SASEGT. The CDR3 extends over 13 amino acids. The V segment lost 6 bases and the J segment 8 bases; nucleotides outside the gene matches: 4. The CDR3 protein is CASRPGQGKPQHF. Written as DNA, the CDR3 is TGTGCCAGCAGGCCGGGACAGGGGAAGCCCCAGCATTTT.

Ten or more counts support this clonotype. J is TRBJ1-1 and V is TRBV15; D remains unclear. Per germline, CDR1 LNHNV and CDR2 YYDKDF (reference sequence). The CDR3 has 16 residues. V was trimmed by 0 bases and J by 4 bases, leaving 15 bases between them. CDR3 DNA sequence: TGTGCCACCAGCAGAGAATATAAACTCCCCGGCACTGAAGCTTTCTTT. Its translation is CATSREYKLPGTEAFF. The variable domain in full, completed from reference TRBV15 and TRBJ1-1, reads DAMVIQNPRYQVTQFGKPVTLSCSQTLNHNVMYWYQQKSSQAPKLLFHYYDKDFNNEADTPDNFQSRRPNTSFCFLDIRSPGLGDTAMYLCATSREYKLPGTEAFFGQGTRLTVV.

This clonotype came up many times. The chain uses TRBV11-2 and TRBJ2-7; possible D gene TRBD2, 6 bases. Germline loops: CDR1 SGHAT, CDR2 FQNNGV. The CDR3 consists of 15 residues. V was clipped by 5 bases and J by 3 bases, with 17 bases between them. The DNA for the CDR3 is TGTGCCAGCAGCCCAGGCGGGACCGGGGACTACGAGCAGTACTTC. It encodes CASSPGGTGDYEQYF.

This clonotype was counted ten times or more. Written as DNA, the CDR3 is TGTGCCAGCAGTTACCCAACCGGGACAGGGGGCGCGAGCAATCAGCCCCAGCATTTT. The encoded protein is CASSYPTGTGGASNQPQHF. This sequence joins TRBV6-2 or TRBV6-3 and TRBJ1-5; 12 bases are shared with TRBD1. There are 19 residues in the CDR3. Germline V gives CDR1 MNHEY, CDR2 SVGEGT. Trimming cost V 2 bases and J 1 base; bases outside gene matches: 9.

At least ten counts were recorded for this clonotype. V and J are TRBV6-2 or TRBV6-3 and TRBJ1-1; perhaps TRBD1 as D (5 bases). The CDR3 is made up of 18 amino acids. The ends were cut back, 2 bases at V and 7 bases at J, with 26 bases in the middle. The germline V gene encodes CDR1 MNHEY and CDR2 SVGEGT. CDR3 in amino acids: CASSYAGGFKGLRDEAFF. The DNA for the CDR3 is TGTGCCAGCAGTTACGCCGGGGGGTTCAAGGGGCTACGAGATGAAGCTTTCTTT.

At least ten counts were recorded for this clonotype. This chain joins TRBV5-6 and TRBJ1-1; D unclear. Trimming took 6 bases from V and 5 from J, leaving 20 bases between them. CDR3 length equals 15 residues. Germline V CDR1 and CDR2: SGHDT, YYEEEE. The CDR3 loop reads CASTFRTRGWTEAFF. The DNA for the CDR3 is TGTGCCAGCACCTTCCGAACCCGAGGTTGGACTGAAGCTTTCTTT.

This clonotype was seen many times. The V call is TRBV13, the J call TRBJ1-1; D unclear. CDR1 PRHDT and CDR2 FYEKMQ come from the germline V gene (reference sequence). CDR3 length: 13 amino acids. The ends were cut back, 5 bases at V and 8 bases at J, with 15 bases in the middle. The CDR3 DNA sequence: TGTGCCAGCAGCGAAAGGGTGTCCCCCGAAGCTTTCTTT. This codes for CASSERVSPEAFF.

This clonotype appeared many times. The chain employs TRBV5-1 and TRBJ1-1; perhaps TRBD1 as D (5 bases). The CDR3 consists of 14 residues. Trimming shortened V by 2 bases and J by 5 bases, and 13 bases separated the two germline ends. CDR1 is SGHRS, CDR2 YFSETQ, per germline. Written as DNA, the CDR3 is TGCGCCAGCAGCTTCGACAGAGGAGAAACTGAAGCTTTCTTT. This codes for CASSFDRGETEAFF.

This clonotype was seen at least ten times. The rearrangement joins TRBV6-5 to TRBJ1-5; D uncertain. The V end was cut by 0 bases, the J end by 5 bases, with 8 bases between. The CDR3 consists of 14 residues. Per the germline V gene, CDR1 is MNHEY and CDR2 is SVGAGI. The DNA of the CDR3 is TGTGCCAGCAGTTACTCGAGGAACGATCAGCCCCAGCATTTT. Its translation is CASSYSRNDQPQHF.

This clonotype was seen at least ten times. V is TRBV12-3 or TRBV12-4 and J is TRBJ1-6, with TRBD1 identical over 7 bases. The length of the CDR3 is 12 residues. J gave up 14 bases and V 6 bases, and 7 bases lay outside the gene matches. CDR3 in DNA: TGTGCCAGCAGCTCTCCCAGGGGGGCCCTCCACTTT. Its translation: CASSSPRGALHF.

This clonotype was seen at least ten times. The chain joins TRBV6-5 to TRBJ2-6; D gene uncertain. CDR3 size: 11 residues. V lost 11 bases to trimming and J lost 4 bases, with 6 bases between them. The germline CDR1 and CDR2 sequences are MNHEY and SVGAGI. This CDR3 reads CAGTGANVLTF. The CDR3 DNA follows: TGTGCCGGCACCGGGGCCAACGTCCTGACTTTC.